Listed here is a single TCR beta chain. This clonotype was seen only a few times. Its antigen remains undetermined. No base quality values were provided; no much bigger clone lies one nucleotide off. The receptor library was made with RT-PCR. Instrument on record: NextSeq 550. TCRdb applied fastp at Q25 and MiXCR to the public reads, then kept only in-frame beta chains. Every distinct CDR3 protein forms one entry, paired with its most common genes and DNA. Within this sample are around 17,000 distinct CDR3 sequences, with roughly 27% of them counted one time only. The ten biggest clones cover 35% to 45% of the sample. These data are taken from a study of patients and donors after allogeneic stem cell transplantation (TCRdb year 2020). The germline V gene encodes CDR1 LGHDT and CDR2 YNNKEL (reference sequence). V loses 6 bases, J loses 2 bases, and the germline ends lie 14 bases apart. The cysteine opens and the phenylalanine closes a CDR3 of 15 amino acids. The entry retains the CDR3 DNA only, 45 bases that are in frame from base 1.

Input material: blood, either unsorted or a sorted T cell fraction (not recorded which). The receptor chain draws on TRBV3-1 and TRBJ1-5, and TRBD1 may be the D gene, going by 6 matching bases. The clonotype comes from a human donor who was either an allogeneic HSCT recipient or a stem cell or donor lymphocyte infusion donor (not recorded which). It is not recorded whose cells these are; they may come from a transplant donor. The CDR3 reads CASSLTAGGNQPQHF. The DNA sequence follows: TGTGCCAGCAGTCTAACGGCAGGGGGCAATCAGCCCCAGCATTTT.